This TCR beta chain stems from a study of cytomegalovirus exposure and HLA in healthy donors. Study summary: Around 87 million unique TCRs, all from HLA-typed donors, were included in an early release of the data.

Trimming took off 1 base at V and 2 bases at J, with 15 bases between the two ends. Germline V gives CDR1 SGHAT, CDR2 FQNNGV. The CDR3 consists of 16 residues. The PCR was carried out with 60 Vbeta primers and 13 Jbeta primers. Here immunoSEQ multiplex PCR was the method, and the copy in TCRdb shows in-frame clones only, minus some. The listing contains approximately 70,000 clones. The genes are TRBV11-2 and TRBJ2-7, with a weak D call TRBD1 (6 bases). The origin of this receptor is a woman younger than 45 in good health and CMV-seronegative. The material sequenced was PBMCs. The CDR3 protein is CASSLAGQGSTYEQYF. CDR3 sequence (DNA): TGTGCCAGCAGCTTAGCGGGCCAGGGGTCGACCTACGAGCAGTACTTC. Full variable domain (rest looked up from reference TRBV11-2 and TRBJ2-7): EAGVAQSPRYKIIEKRQSVAFWCNPISGHATLYWYQQILGQGPKLLIQFQNNGVVDDSQLPKDRFSAERLKGVDSTLKIQPAKLEDSAVYLCASSLAGQGSTYEQYFGPGTRLTVT.